Shown below are 29 T cell receptor beta chains from a single sample sequenced in a study of blood T cell repertoires in COVID-19. TCRdb keeps only in-frame clones here, not all; method: immunoSEQ multiplex PCR. The sample holds roughly 200,000 clones; 85% to 90% are singletons and the top ten take around 1.3%. Specimen: PBMCs or T cells enriched from blood (not recorded which). These receptors were collected from a man younger than 45 who had recovered from COVID-19.

The genes are TRBV30 and TRBJ1-5; a possible D gene is TRBD1 (6 bases). Trimming removed 2 bases at V and 4 bases at J, with 9 bases between. The CDR3 has 13 amino acids. Per germline, CDR1 GTSNPN and CDR2 SVGIG (reference sequence). DNA for the CDR3: TGTGCCTGGAGTCGGGGGGCTAATCAGCCCCAGCATTTT. It translates to CAWSRGANQPQHF.

The V and J genes are TRBV25-1 and TRBJ2-3; D gene uncertain. Germline assignment: CDR1 MGHDK and CDR2 SYGVNS. Trimming removed 4 bases from V and 3 bases from J, with 5 bases in between. CDR3 length: 12 amino acids. The CDR3 region has the DNA TGTGCCAGCAGTGCGAGGACAGATACGCAGTATTTT. The encoded protein is CASSARTDTQYF.

The chain recombines TRBV18 with TRBJ1-5; D remains ambiguous. This CDR3 contains 14 residues. Germline CDR1 KGHSH, CDR2 LQKENI. V lost 4 bases and J 7 bases, leaving 14 bases between the germline ends. CDR3 DNA sequence: TGTGCCAGCTCACGGGAGACGGGTGGGCAGCCCCAGCATTTT. This gives the protein CASSRETGGQPQHF.

The chain combines TRBV12-3 or TRBV12-4 with TRBJ2-1; no clear D gene. The CDR3 consists of 13 residues. V gave up 6 bases and J gave up 10 bases, with 16 bases separating them. The CDR3 coding sequence is TGTGCCAGCAGCCCTCCCCCCCACTTAGAGCAGTTCTTC. Residues: CASSPPPHLEQFF.

The CDR3 region has the DNA TGTGCCAGCAGCTTAGTTAGGTCTACCCTCCGGGGAGAGCAGTTCTTC. Translating gives CASSLVRSTLRGEQFF. The chain carries TRBV7-2 and TRBJ2-1, with D maybe TRBD2 (5 bases). The CDR3 runs 16 residues. Germline values: CDR1 SGHTA, CDR2 FQGNSA. V was shortened by 1 base and J by 10 bases, with 20 bases between the two germline ends.

The chain employs TRBV5-5 and TRBJ1-3; no reliable D call. V was shortened by 0 bases and J by 2 bases, with 9 bases between the two germline ends. Germline values: CDR1 SGHKS, CDR2 YYEKEE (reference sequence). The CDR3 is 15 amino acids. CDR3 amino acids: CASSLAGSTGNTIYF. The DNA of the CDR3 is TGTGCCAGCAGCTTGGCCGGGAGTACTGGAAACACCATATATTTT.

Only one count was recorded for this clone. The rearrangement links TRBV29-1 to TRBJ2-1; 8 bases align to TRBD1. Trimming at V came to 7 bases and at J to 9 bases, leaving 11 bases not matched to a gene. Germline V CDR1 and CDR2: SQVTM, ANQGSEA. The CDR3 length is 13 residues. The CDR3 protein is CSAGGQGKSEQFF. The CDR3 DNA follows: TGCAGCGCCGGAGGACAGGGTAAGAGTGAGCAGTTCTTC.

The chain links TRBV29-1 to TRBJ2-5; D unclear. From germline, CDR1 is SQVTM and CDR2 ANQGSEA. Trimming cost V 0 bases and J 2 bases, with 4 bases left between them. The CDR3 length is 12 residues. This CDR3 is CSVEDSQETQYF. The CDR3 coding sequence is TGCAGCGTTGAAGACAGTCAAGAGACCCAGTACTTC. Filled out from reference TRBV29-1 and TRBJ2-5, the complete variable domain reads SAVISQKPSRDICQRGTSLTIQCQVDSQVTMMFWYRQQPGQSLTLIATANQGSEATYESGFVIDKFPISRPNLTFSTLTVSNMSPEDSSIYLCSVEDSQETQYFGPGTRLLVL.

V usage is TRBV2 and J usage is TRBJ1-2; no firm D call. The V end lost 7 bases, the J end lost 5 bases, and 17 bases lay between the germline ends. The CDR3 sequence is 14 residues long. Germline loops: CDR1 SNHLY, CDR2 FYNNEI. The DNA of the CDR3 is TGTGCCAGCACCCTCCCCGGACGGACTTATGGCTACACCTTC. Translation: CASTLPGRTYGYTF.

Only a few counts were recorded for this clone. Written as DNA, the CDR3 is TGCGCCAGCAGCCAAGGTCGGGTCTCAGAAAATGAAAAACTGTTTTTT. Its translation: CASSQGRVSENEKLFF. V is TRBV4-1 and J is TRBJ1-4; no reliable D call. V was cut by 1 base and J by 5 bases, with 14 bases left in between. There are 16 residues in the CDR3. The germline V gene has CDR1 MGHRA and CDR2 YSYEKL.

The chain recombines TRBV19 with TRBJ1-2, with 7 bases lining up with TRBD1. The V gene's germline CDR1 is LNHDA and CDR2 SQIVND (reference sequence). This CDR3 has 13 amino acids. V dropped 6 bases and J dropped 4; count of bases not matched to a gene: 5. The CDR3 sequence is CASRPQGTYGYTF. As DNA, the CDR3 is TGTGCCAGTAGACCACAGGGGACCTATGGCTACACCTTC.

The chain joins TRBV4-1 to TRBJ2-5, with 12 bases lining up with TRBD2. This CDR3 has 17 residues. Unmatched junction bases numbered 10, after V lost 3 bases and J lost 5 bases. Germline V gene lookup returns CDR1 MGHRA and CDR2 YSYEKL. Here the CDR3 reads CASSHPTAGTSGETQYF. The CDR3 coding sequence is TGCGCCAGCAGCCATCCTACGGCCGGGACTAGCGGGGAGACCCAGTACTTC.

This clone was counted only a few times. The chain has TRBV7-6 and TRBJ1-3; 11 bases are shared with TRBD1. The CDR3 runs to 18 residues. Per the germline V gene, CDR1 is SGHVS and CDR2 is FNYEAQ. The V segment lost 3 bases and the J segment 5 bases; nucleotides outside the gene matches: 12. The CDR3 loop reads CASSLQHPGQGARNTIYF. The CDR3 DNA sequence: TGTGCCAGCAGCTTGCAGCACCCCGGACAGGGGGCGCGAAACACCATATATTTT.

CDR3 sequence: CASSQGGQGARGTEAFF. CDR3 DNA: TGTGCCAGCAGCCAAGGCGGACAGGGGGCAAGAGGCACTGAAGCTTTCTTT. The V call is TRBV14, the J call TRBJ1-1, with 11 bases aligning to TRBD1. This CDR3 comprises 17 residues. The V and J ends lost 1 base and 4 bases, in that order; junction bases with no gene match: 8. The V gene's germline CDR1 is SGHDN and CDR2 FVKESK. Based on the CDR3 plus reference TRBV14 and TRBJ1-1, the full variable domain is EAGVTQFPSHSVIEKGQTVTLRCDPISGHDNLYWYRRVMGKEIKFLLHFVKESKQDESGMPNNRFLAERTGGTYSTLKVQPAELEDSGVYFCASSQGGQGARGTEAFFGQGTRLTVV.

The chain is built from TRBV19 and TRBJ1-2, with 9 bases lining up with TRBD1. The length of the CDR3 is 15 residues. J was trimmed by 6 bases and V by 3 bases; bases with no gene match: 8. Germline lookup yields CDR1 LNHDA and CDR2 SQIVND (reference sequence). The DNA of the CDR3 is TGTGCCAGTAGTATTTTCGGACAGGGGAAGGATGGCTACACCTTC. Encoded protein: CASSIFGQGKDGYTF.

The chain recombines TRBV9 with TRBJ2-2; tentative D call: TRBD1 (6 bases). There are 16 residues in the CDR3. V was clipped by 2 bases and J by 4 bases, with 15 bases between them. From germline, CDR1 is SGDLS and CDR2 YYNGEE. The CDR3 nucleotides read TGTGCCAGCAGCGTCCTACAGGGATTTGGCACCGGGGAGCTGTTTTTT. Translated: CASSVLQGFGTGELFF.

This clone was counted a single time. The rearrangement uses TRBV7-2 and TRBJ1-2; a weak D match, TRBD1 (5 bases). CDR1 is SGHTA, CDR2 FQGNSA, per germline. V lost 5 bases and J lost 7, with 17 bases in between. This CDR3 spans 14 amino acids. CDR3 region: CASSEDTMGGGYTF. CDR3 nucleotides: TGTGCCAGCAGCGAAGATACGATGGGGGGTGGCTACACCTTC.

The rearrangement uses TRBV27 and TRBJ1-1; D is undetermined. V gave up 6 bases and J gave up 0 bases, with 8 bases separating them. Germline lookup yields CDR1 MNHEY and CDR2 SMNVEV (reference sequence). CDR3 length equals 13 residues. The CDR3 here is CASRLIMNTEAFF. The CDR3 bases are TGTGCCAGCAGGCTAATAATGAACACTGAAGCTTTCTTT.

The J gene is TRBJ1-1, the V gene TRBV7-2; possibly TRBD1 for D (6 bases). Per the germline V gene, CDR1 is SGHTA and CDR2 is FQGNSA. The length of the CDR3 is 14 residues. Trimming took off 4 bases at V and 1 base at J, with 10 bases between the two ends. Written as DNA, the CDR3 is TGTGCCAGCAGCTCGACAGGTCCGAACACTGAAGCTTTCTTT. It encodes CASSSTGPNTEAFF. Full variable domain (rest looked up from reference TRBV7-2 and TRBJ1-1): GAGVSQSPSNKVTEKGKDVELRCDPISGHTALYWYRQSLGQGLEFLIYFQGNSAPDKSGLPSDRFSAERTGGSVSTLTIQRTQQEDSAVYLCASSSTGPNTEAFFGQGTRLTVV.

The rearrangement links TRBV6-5 to TRBJ1-6; tentatively, D is TRBD1 (5 bases). V was clipped by 2 bases and J by 13 bases, with 12 bases between them. This CDR3 has 13 residues. The germline V gene encodes CDR1 MNHEY and CDR2 SVGAGI. CDR3 nucleotides: TGTGCCAGCAGTTACGGGGCAGGCCATCCCCTCCACTTT. Translating gives CASSYGAGHPLHF.

This sequence joins TRBV18 and TRBJ2-1; 9 nucleotides align to TRBD1. J was trimmed by 7 bases and V by 3 bases; bases with no gene match: 7. This CDR3 spans 15 amino acids. Germline V CDR1 and CDR2: KGHSH, LQKENI. DNA for the CDR3: TGTGCCAGCTCACCCGGGACAGGGCCGACAAATGAGCAGTTCTTC. This translates into CASSPGTGPTNEQFF.

With regard to this clone: Other nucleotide sequences from this sample produce the same CDR3. The chain joins TRBV19 to TRBJ1-4, with TRBD1 matching 9 bases. This CDR3 spans 16 amino acids. Germline V gives CDR1 LNHDA, CDR2 SQIVND (reference sequence). V lost 6 bases to trimming and J lost 0 bases; unmatched junction nucleotides: 5. The CDR3 DNA reads as TGTGCCAGTAGGCCGGGACAGGGTGCAACTAATGAAAAACTGTTTTTT. As protein: CASRPGQGATNEKLFF.

A word on this clone: Other DNA sequences of this sample code for an identical CDR3. The rearrangement links TRBV4-3 to TRBJ1-1, with D unclear. In germline, CDR1 is LGHNA, CDR2 YSLEER. CDR3 length: 14 amino acids. V shed 0 bases and J shed 2 bases, with 7 bases lying between them. This chain's CDR3 is CASSQDPRNTEAFF. The CDR3 DNA reads as TGCGCCAGCAGCCAAGATCCGCGTAACACTGAAGCTTTCTTT.

This sequence joins TRBV7-9 and TRBJ2-1; 7 nucleotides align to TRBD1. CDR3 length: 15 amino acids. V shed 2 bases and J 8 bases; nucleotides not matched to a gene: 9. CDR1 is SEHNR and CDR2 is FQNEAQ in the germline V gene (reference sequence). This CDR3 is CASSLKRDRDHEQFF. The DNA of the CDR3 is TGTGCCAGCAGCTTAAAGCGAGACAGGGATCATGAGCAGTTCTTC.

The gene calls are TRBV3-1 (or the pseudogene TRBV3-2) and TRBJ1-6, with D possibly TRBD1 on 5 matching bases. CDR3 length: 18 amino acids. V was cut by 0 bases and J by 0 bases, with 12 bases left in between. Germline V CDR1 and CDR2: LGHDT, YNNKEL (reference sequence). CDR3 protein: CASSQDRVKSSYNSPLHF. The CDR3 DNA sequence: TGTGCCAGCAGCCAAGACAGGGTAAAGAGCTCCTATAATTCACCCCTCCACTTT.

V and J are TRBV7-6 and TRBJ1-3; tentative D call: TRBD1 (6 bases). V dropped 5 bases and J dropped 3 bases, with 11 bases sitting between them. The CDR3 covers 14 residues. CDR1 SGHVS and CDR2 FNYEAQ come from the germline V gene. DNA of the CDR3: TGTGCCAGCAGCCTAGGGGGGGATGGAAACACCATATATTTT. The encoded protein is CASSLGGDGNTIYF.

The chain carries TRBV7-8 and TRBJ2-7; TRBD2 is a possible D gene (5 bases). Trimming pared 1 base from V and 3 bases from J, leaving 10 bases between. Germline loops: CDR1 SGHVS, CDR2 FQNEAQ. There are 14 residues in the CDR3. CDR3 sequence: CASSLGKGSYEQYF. The CDR3 bases are TGTGCCAGCAGCTTAGGAAAAGGGAGCTACGAGCAGTACTTC.

The chain recombines TRBV2 with TRBJ1-5; D ambiguous. This CDR3 comprises 13 residues. CDR1 and CDR2 from the germline V gene are SNHLY and FYNNEI. The V and J ends lost 4 bases and 3 bases respectively, with 7 bases between them. CDR3 nucleotide sequence: TGTGCCAGCAGTGCCGACATCAATCAGCCCCAGCATTTT. This sequence encodes CASSADINQPQHF.

This chain links TRBV6-5 with TRBJ1-5; D perhaps matches TRBD1 (6 bases). This CDR3 is 14 amino acids long. The germline gives CDR1 MNHEY, CDR2 SVGAGI. With 7 bases removed from V and 4 bases from J, the gap between germline ends came to 14 bases. The chain's CDR3 is CASKGQAENQPQHF. DNA for the CDR3: TGTGCCAGCAAGGGACAAGCCGAGAATCAGCCCCAGCATTTT.